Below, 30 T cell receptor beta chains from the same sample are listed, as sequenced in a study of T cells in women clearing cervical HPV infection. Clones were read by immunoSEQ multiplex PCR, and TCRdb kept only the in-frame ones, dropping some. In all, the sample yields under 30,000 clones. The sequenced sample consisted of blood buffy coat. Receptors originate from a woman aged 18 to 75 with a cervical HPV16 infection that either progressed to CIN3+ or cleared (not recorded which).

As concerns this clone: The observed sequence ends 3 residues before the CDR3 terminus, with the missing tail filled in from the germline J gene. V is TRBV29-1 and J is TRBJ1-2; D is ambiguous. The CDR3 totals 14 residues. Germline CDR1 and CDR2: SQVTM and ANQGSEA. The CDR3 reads CSVGGSGPAWGYTF. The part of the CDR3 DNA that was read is TGCAGCGTTGGTGGTAGCGGACCTGCGTGGGGC.

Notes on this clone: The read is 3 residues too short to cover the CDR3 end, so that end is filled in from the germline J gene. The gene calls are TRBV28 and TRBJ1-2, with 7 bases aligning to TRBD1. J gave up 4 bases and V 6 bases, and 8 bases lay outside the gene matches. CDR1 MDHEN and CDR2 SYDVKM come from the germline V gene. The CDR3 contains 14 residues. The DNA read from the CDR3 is TGTGCCAGCAGCCAGACAGGGATTGGCTATGGC. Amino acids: CASSQTGIGYG. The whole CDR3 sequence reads CASSQTGIGYGYTF.

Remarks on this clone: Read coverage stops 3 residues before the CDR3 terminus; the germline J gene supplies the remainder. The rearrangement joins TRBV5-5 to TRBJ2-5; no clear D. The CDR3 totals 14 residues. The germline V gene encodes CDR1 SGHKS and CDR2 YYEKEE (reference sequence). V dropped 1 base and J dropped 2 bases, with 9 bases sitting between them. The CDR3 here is CASSLLASQETQYF. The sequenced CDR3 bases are TGTGCCAGCAGCTTGTTGGCATCTCAAGAGACC.

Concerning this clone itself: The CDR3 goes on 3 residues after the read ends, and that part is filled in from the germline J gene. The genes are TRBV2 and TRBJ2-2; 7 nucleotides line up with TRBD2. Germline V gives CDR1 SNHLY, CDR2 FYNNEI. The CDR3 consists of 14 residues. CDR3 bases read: TGTGCCAGCAGAGGGGCTGGGACTAATGAAAAG. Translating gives CASRGAGTNEK. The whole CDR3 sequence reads CASRGAGTNEKLFF.

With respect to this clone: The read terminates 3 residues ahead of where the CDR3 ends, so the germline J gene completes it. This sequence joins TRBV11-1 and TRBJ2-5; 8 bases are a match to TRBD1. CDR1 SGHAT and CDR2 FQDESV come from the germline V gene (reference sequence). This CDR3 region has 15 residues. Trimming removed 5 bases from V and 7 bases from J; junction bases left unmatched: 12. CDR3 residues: CASSRTGPGVGTQYF. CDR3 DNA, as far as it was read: TGTGCCAGCAGCCGGACAGGGCCGGGTGTTGGGACC.

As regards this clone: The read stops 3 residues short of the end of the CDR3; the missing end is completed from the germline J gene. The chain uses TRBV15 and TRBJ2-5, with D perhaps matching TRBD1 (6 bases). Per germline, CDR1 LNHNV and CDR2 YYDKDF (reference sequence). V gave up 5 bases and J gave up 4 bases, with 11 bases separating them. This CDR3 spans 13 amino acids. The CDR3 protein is CATSRTDRETQYF. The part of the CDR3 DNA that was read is TGTGCCACCAGCCGGACAGATCGAGAGACC.

The part of the CDR3 DNA that was read is TGTGCCAGCAGCAAATCCTTAGGCAGGGACAATCAGCCC. Protein sequence: CASSKSLGRDNQP. The CDR3 as a whole reads CASSKSLGRDNQPQHF. The chain joins TRBV5-4 to TRBJ1-5; possible D gene TRBD1, 5 bases. The read finishes 3 residues shy of the CDR3 end, and the germline J gene is used to complete it. This CDR3 is 16 amino acids long. Germline CDR1 is SGHNT and CDR2 is YYREEE (reference sequence). The germline V and J ends were trimmed by 4 bases and 3 bases, with 17 bases remaining between them.

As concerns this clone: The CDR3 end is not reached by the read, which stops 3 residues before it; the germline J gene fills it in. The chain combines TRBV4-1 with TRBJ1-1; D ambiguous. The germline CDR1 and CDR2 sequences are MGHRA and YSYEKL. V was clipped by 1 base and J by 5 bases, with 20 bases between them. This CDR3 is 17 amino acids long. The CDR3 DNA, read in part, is TGCGCCAGCAGCCAAGTCGCAGGTACTTTCGGAGGGACTGAA. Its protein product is CASSQVAGTFGGTE. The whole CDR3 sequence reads CASSQVAGTFGGTEAFF.

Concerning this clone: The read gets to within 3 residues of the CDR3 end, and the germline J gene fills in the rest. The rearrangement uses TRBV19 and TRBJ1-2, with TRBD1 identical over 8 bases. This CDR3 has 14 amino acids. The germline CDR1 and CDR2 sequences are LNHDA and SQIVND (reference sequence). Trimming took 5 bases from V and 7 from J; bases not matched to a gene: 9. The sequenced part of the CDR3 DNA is TGTGCCAGTAGTTCTCACGGACAGGGTGCTGGC. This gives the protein CASSSHGQGAG. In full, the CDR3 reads CASSSHGQGAGYTF.

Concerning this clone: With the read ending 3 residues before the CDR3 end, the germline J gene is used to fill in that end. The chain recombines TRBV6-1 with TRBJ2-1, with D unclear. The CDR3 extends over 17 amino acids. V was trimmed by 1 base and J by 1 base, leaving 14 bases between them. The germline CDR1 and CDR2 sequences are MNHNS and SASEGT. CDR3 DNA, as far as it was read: TGTGCCAGCAGTGAAGGTACCGAGACAATATCCTACAATGAG. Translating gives CASSEGTETISYNE. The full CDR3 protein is CASSEGTETISYNEQFF.

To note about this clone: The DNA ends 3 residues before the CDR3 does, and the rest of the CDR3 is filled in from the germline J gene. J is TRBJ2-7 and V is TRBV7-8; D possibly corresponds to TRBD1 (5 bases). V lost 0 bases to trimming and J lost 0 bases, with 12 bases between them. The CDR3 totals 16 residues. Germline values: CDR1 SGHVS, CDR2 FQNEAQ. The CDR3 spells CASSLATAFSSYEQYF. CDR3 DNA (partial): TGTGCCAGCAGCTTAGCGACAGCGTTTTCCTCCTACGAG.

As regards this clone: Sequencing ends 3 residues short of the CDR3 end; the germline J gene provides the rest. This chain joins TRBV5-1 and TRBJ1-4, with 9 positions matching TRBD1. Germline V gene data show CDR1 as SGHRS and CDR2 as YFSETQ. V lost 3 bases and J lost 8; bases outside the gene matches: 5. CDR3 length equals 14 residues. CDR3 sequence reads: CASSSGQGNEKLFF. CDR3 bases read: TGCGCCAGCAGCTCCGGACAGGGGAACGAAAAA.

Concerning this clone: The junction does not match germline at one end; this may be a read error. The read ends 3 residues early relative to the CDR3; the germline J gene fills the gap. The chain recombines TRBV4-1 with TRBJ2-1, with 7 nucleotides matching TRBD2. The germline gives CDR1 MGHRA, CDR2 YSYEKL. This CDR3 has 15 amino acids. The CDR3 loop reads CTSSHGGSSYNEQFF. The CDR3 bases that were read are TGCACCAGCAGCCACGGGGGGAGCTCCTACAATGAG.

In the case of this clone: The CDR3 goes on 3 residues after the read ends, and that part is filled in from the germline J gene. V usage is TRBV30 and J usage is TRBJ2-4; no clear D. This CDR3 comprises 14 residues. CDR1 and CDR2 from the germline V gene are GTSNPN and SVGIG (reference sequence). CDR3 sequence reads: CAWSVFGGAYGQYF. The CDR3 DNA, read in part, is TGTGCCTGGAGTGTCTTCGGTGGTGCCTATGGT.

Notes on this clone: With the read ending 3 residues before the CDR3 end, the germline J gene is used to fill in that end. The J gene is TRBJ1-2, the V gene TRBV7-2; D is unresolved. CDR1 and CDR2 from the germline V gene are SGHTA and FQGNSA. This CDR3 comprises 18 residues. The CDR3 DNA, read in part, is TGTGCCAGCAGCTTAGCGCCTATTAATAGCGGGAACTACAATGAC. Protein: CASSLAPINSGNYND. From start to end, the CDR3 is CASSLAPINSGNYNDYTF.

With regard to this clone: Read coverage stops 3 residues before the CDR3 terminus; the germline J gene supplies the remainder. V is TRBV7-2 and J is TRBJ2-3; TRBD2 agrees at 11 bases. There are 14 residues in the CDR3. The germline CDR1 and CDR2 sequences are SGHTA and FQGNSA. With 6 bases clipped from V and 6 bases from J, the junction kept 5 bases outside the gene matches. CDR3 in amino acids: CASRSLAGADTQYF. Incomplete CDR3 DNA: TGTGCCAGCAGATCACTAGCGGGGGCTGATACG.

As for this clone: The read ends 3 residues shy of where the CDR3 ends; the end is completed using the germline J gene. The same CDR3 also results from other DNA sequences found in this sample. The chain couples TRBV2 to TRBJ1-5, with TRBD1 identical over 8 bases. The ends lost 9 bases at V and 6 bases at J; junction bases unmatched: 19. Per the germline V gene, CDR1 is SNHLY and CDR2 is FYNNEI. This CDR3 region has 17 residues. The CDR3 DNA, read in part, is TGTGCCAGTGGGTCCGGGACAGGTCTTCGTTTGCGTCAGCCC. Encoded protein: CASGSGTGLRLRQP. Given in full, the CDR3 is CASGSGTGLRLRQPQHF.

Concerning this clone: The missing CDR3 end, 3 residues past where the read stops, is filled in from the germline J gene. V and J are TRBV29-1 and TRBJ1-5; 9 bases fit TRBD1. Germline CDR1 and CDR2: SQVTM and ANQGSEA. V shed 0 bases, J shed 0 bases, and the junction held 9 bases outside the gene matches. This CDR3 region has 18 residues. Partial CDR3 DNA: TGCAGCGTTGAAGATCGGGACAGGGAAACCTATAGCAATCAGCCC. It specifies CSVEDRDRETYSNQP. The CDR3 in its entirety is CSVEDRDRETYSNQPQHF.

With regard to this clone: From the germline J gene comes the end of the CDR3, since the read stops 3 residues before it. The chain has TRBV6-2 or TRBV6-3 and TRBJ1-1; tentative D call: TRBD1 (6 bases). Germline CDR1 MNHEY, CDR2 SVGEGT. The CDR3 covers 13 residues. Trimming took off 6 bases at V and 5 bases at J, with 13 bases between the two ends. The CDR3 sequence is CASRPLGGTEAFF. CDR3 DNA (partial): TGTGCCAGCAGGCCCCTAGGGGGAACTGAA.

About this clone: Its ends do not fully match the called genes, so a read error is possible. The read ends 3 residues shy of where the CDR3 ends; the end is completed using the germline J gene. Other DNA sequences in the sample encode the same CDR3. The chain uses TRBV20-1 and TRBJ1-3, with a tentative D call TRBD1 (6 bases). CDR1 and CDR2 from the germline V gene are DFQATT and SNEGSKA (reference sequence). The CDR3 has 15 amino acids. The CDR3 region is CSARDLTGSGNTIYF. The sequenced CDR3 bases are TGCAGTGCTAGAGATCTGACAGGCTCTGGAAACACT.

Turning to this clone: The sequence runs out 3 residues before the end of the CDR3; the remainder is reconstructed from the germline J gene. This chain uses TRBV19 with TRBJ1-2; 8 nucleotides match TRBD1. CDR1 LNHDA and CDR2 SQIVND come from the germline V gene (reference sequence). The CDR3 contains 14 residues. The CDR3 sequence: CASSPRTGTDTYTF. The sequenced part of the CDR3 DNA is TGTGCCAGTAGTCCCCGGACAGGGACAGATACC.

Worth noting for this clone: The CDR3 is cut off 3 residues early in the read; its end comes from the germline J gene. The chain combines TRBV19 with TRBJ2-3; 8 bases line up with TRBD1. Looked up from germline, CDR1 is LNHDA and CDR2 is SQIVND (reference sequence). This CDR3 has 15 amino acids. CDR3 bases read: TGTGCCAGTAGTATAGCGGACAGGGCAAATCAGCCG. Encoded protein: CASSIADRANQP. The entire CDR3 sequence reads CASSIADRANQPQYF. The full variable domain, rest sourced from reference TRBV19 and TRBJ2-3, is DGGITQSPKYLFRKEGQNVTLSCEQNLNHDAMYWYRQDPGQGLRLIYYSQIVNDFQKGDIAEGYSVSREKKESFPLTVTSAQKNPTAFYLCASSIADRANQPQYFGPGTRLTVL.

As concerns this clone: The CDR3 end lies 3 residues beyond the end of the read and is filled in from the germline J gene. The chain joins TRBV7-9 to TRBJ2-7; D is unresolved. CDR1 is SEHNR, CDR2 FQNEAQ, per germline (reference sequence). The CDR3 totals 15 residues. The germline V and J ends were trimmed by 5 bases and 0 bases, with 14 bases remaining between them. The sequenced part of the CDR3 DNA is TGTGCCAGCAGCCGCGGCGCCGCTAGCTCCTACGAG. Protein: CASSRGAASSYE. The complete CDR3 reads CASSRGAASSYEQYF. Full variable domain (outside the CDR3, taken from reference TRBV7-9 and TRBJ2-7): DTGVSQNPRHKITKRGQNVTFRCDPISEHNRLYWYRQTLGQGPEFLTYFQNEAQLEKSRLLSDRFSAERPKGSFSTLEIQRTEQGDSAMYLCASSRGAASSYEQYFGPGTRLTVT.

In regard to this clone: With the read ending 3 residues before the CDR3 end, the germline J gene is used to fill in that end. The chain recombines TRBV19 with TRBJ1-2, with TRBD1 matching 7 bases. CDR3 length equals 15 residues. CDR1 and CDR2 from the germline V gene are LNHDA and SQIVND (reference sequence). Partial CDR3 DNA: TGTGCCAGTAGTACCCCCGGGAGGGGGCGGTTGTGC. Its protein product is CASSTPGRGRLC. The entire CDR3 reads CASSTPGRGRLCYTF.

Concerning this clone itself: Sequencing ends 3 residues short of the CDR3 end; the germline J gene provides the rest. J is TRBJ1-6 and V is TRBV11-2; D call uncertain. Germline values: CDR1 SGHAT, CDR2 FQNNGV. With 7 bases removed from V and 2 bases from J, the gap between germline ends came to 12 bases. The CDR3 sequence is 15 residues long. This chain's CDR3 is CASTRDRAYNSPLHF. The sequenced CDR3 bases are TGTGCCAGCACCCGAGACCGGGCCTATAATTCACCC.

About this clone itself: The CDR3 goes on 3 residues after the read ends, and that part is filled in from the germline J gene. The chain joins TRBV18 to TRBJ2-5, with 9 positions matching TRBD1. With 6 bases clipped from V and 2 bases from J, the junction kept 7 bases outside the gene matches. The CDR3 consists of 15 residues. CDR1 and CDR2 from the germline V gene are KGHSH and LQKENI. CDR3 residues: CASSEDRGSQETQYF. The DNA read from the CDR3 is TGTGCCAGCTCGGAGGACAGGGGCTCTCAAGAGACC. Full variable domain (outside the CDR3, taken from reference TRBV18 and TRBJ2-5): NAGVMQNPRHLVRRRGQEARLRCSPMKGHSHVYWYRQLPEEGLKFMVYLQKENIIDESGMPKERFSAEFPKEGPSILRIQQVVRGDSAAYFCASSEDRGSQETQYFGPGTRLLVL.

The CDR3 DNA, read in part, is TGTGCCAGCAGTCTCTGGTGGAGACAGGGTCCCACCGGGGAG. The encoded protein is CASSLWWRQGPTGE. The whole CDR3 is CASSLWWRQGPTGELFF. This chain joins TRBV27 and TRBJ2-2, with TRBD1 identical over 7 bases. Read coverage stops 3 residues before the CDR3 terminus; the germline J gene supplies the remainder. V lost 5 bases and J lost 4; bases outside the gene matches: 13. The CDR3 spans 17 residues. The germline CDR1 and CDR2 sequences are MNHEY and SMNVEV (reference sequence).

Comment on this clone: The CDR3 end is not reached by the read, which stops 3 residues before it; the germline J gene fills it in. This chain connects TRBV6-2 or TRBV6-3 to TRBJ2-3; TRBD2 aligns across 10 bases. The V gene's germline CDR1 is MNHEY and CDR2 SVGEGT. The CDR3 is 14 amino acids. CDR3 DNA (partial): TGTGCCAGCAGTACCGGGACTAGCGTGGAGACG. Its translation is CASSTGTSVET. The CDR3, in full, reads CASSTGTSVETQYF.

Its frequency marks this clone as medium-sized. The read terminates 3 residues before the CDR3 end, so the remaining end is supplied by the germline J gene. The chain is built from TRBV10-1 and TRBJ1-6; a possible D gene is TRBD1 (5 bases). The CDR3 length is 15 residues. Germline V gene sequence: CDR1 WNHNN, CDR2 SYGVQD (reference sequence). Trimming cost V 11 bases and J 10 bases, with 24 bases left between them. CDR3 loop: CAQGSGAVVGSPLHF. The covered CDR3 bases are TGCGCCCAAGGTTCTGGGGCGGTGGTGGGATCACCC.

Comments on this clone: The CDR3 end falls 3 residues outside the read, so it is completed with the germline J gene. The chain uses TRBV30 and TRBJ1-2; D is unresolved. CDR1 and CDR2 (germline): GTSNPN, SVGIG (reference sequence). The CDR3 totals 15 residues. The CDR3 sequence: CAWSGRLAGPYDYTF. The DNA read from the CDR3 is TGTGCCTGGAGTGGTAGACTAGCGGGCCCCTACGAC.